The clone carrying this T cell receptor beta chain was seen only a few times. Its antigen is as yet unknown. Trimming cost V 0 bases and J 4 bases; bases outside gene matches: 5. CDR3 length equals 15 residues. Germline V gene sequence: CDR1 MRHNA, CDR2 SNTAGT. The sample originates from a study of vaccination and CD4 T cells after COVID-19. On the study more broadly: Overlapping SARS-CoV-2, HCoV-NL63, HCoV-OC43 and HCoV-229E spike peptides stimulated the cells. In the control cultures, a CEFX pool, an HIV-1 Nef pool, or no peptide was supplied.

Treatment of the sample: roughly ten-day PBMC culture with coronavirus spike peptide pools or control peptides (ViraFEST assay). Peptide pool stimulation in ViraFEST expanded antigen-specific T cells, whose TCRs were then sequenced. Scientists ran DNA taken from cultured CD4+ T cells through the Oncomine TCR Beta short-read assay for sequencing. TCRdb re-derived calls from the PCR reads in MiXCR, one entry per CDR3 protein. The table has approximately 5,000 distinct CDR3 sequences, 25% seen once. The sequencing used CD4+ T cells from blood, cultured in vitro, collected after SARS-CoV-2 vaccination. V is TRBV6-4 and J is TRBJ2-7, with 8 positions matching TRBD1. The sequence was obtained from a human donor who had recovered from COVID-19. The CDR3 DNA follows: TGTGCCAGCAGTGACTCGAGGCAGGGGGCTTACGAGCAGTACTTC. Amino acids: CASSDSRQGAYEQYF.